A single sample gave rise to the 22 T cell receptor beta chains below, sequenced in a study of beta chain features in type 1 diabetes. Expressed TCRB transcripts were sequenced because the isolated RNA had all been reverse transcribed beforehand. The data were produced by immunoSEQ multiplex PCR, yet TCRdb's version contains in-frame clones alone and is incomplete. Of 860,000 or so clones listed, roughly 15% are singletons. Sequenced input: naive CD4+ T cells from blood. These receptors came from a woman in her late teens or twenties in good health.

A few counts support this clone. CDR3 loop: CASSQERTSSYNEQFF. The CDR3, as DNA: TGTGCCAGCAGCCAAGAGAGGACTTCCTCCTACAATGAGCAGTTCTTC. The chain is built from TRBV14 and TRBJ2-1; D is perhaps TRBD2 (5 bases). Deletions cut 0 bases from V and 0 bases from J, with 9 bases between. CDR1 is SGHDN, CDR2 FVKESK, per germline. This CDR3 is built from 16 residues.

This chain uses TRBV4-1 with TRBJ1-4; D is unresolved. This CDR3 spans 15 amino acids. Looked up from germline, CDR1 is MGHRA and CDR2 is YSYEKL. V was shortened by 0 bases and J by 7 bases, with 12 bases between the two germline ends. This CDR3 is CASSQEIRYSEKLFF. CDR3 sequence (DNA): TGCGCCAGCAGCCAAGAGATTCGGTATAGTGAAAAACTGTTTTTT.

The chain recombines TRBV11-2 with TRBJ2-6, with D unclear. The germline gives CDR1 SGHAT, CDR2 FQNNGV. This CDR3 has 16 amino acids. The V gene lost 5 bases and the J gene lost 4 bases, with 15 bases spanning the gap. DNA for the CDR3: TGTGCCAGCAGCGAATTTTTTGGGTCGGGGGCCAACGTCCTGACTTTC. Its protein is CASSEFFGSGANVLTF.

The rearrangement joins TRBV11-2 to TRBJ2-3; D is undetermined. This CDR3 comprises 12 residues. V was cut by 5 bases and J by 7 bases, with 10 bases left in between. The germline gives CDR1 SGHAT, CDR2 FQNNGV. CDR3 loop: CASSLPLNTQYF. For the CDR3, the DNA is TGTGCCAGCAGCCTACCCCTTAATACGCAGTATTTT.

Written as DNA, the CDR3 is TGTGCCAGCTCGGGACAGGGGGCAGCCAGGGGCTACACCTTC. This sequence encodes CASSGQGAARGYTF. This chain joins TRBV5-4 and TRBJ1-2; 12 nucleotides match TRBD1. Germline CDR1 and CDR2: SGHNT and YYREEE (reference sequence). This CDR3 has 14 amino acids. Trimming removed 7 bases from V and 8 bases from J; junction bases left unmatched: 9.

The chain has TRBV2 and TRBJ1-2; possibly TRBD1 for D (5 bases). CDR3 length: 16 amino acids. Trimming removed 4 bases at V and 6 bases at J, with 21 bases between. The germline CDR1 and CDR2 sequences are SNHLY and FYNNEI. DNA of the CDR3: TGTGCCAGCAGTGCAATCTCGACAGCGCCAGTCGATGGCTACACCTTC. This sequence encodes CASSAISTAPVDGYTF.

V and J are TRBV6-5 and TRBJ2-7; perhaps D is TRBD1 or TRBD2 (5 bases each). Looked up from germline, CDR1 is MNHEY and CDR2 is SVGAGI. The CDR3 is 13 residues long. V was clipped by 4 bases and J by 6 bases, with 13 bases between them. DNA of the CDR3: TGTGCCAGCAGTTCAGGGTACGCGGGCGAGCAGTACTTC. This sequence encodes CASSSGYAGEQYF.

V is TRBV28 and J is TRBJ2-1; 11 bases fit TRBD2. V lost 9 bases and J lost 8; bases outside the gene matches: 6. The CDR3 contains 13 residues. Germline V gene lookup returns CDR1 MDHEN and CDR2 SYDVKM. DNA for the CDR3: TGTGCCAGTCAGACTAGCGGGAAGTATGAGCAGTTCTTC. Protein sequence: CASQTSGKYEQFF.

About this clone: Other DNA sequences in this sample translate to the same CDR3. The chain carries TRBV7-9 and TRBJ2-3, with 7 positions matching TRBD1. Losses at the gene ends were 5 bases for V and 0 bases for J; bases not matched to a gene: 2. Germline V gene lookup returns CDR1 SEHNR and CDR2 FQNEAQ (reference sequence). The CDR3 runs 14 residues. The CDR3, as DNA: TGTGCCAGCAGCCCGGGACAGAGCACAGATACGCAGTATTTT. It translates to CASSPGQSTDTQYF.

This clone was counted a few times. This rearrangement joins TRBV6-5 to TRBJ2-1; 9 nucleotides match TRBD2. CDR1 and CDR2 (germline): MNHEY, SVGAGI. The ends lost 7 bases at V and 7 bases at J; junction bases unmatched: 11. CDR3 length equals 15 residues. Here the CDR3 DNA reads TGTGCCAGCACCAGACTAGCGGATCTCCGTAATGAGCAGTTCTTC. Translated, it gives CASTRLADLRNEQFF.

This clone was detected a few times. The V and J genes are TRBV5-6 and TRBJ2-1; tentatively, D is TRBD1 (5 bases). Germline V gives CDR1 SGHDT, CDR2 YYEEEE. The CDR3 loop spans 14 amino acids. V was cut by 4 bases and J by 5 bases, with 13 bases left in between. CDR3 protein: CASSDVDSDNEQFF. As DNA, the CDR3 is TGTGCCAGCAGCGACGTAGACAGCGACAATGAGCAGTTCTTC.

J is TRBJ2-2 and V is TRBV4-2; TRBD1 is a possible D gene (7 bases). Germline CDR1 and CDR2: LGHNA and YNFKEQ. The CDR3 loop spans 14 amino acids. V was shortened by 4 bases and J by 6 bases, with 12 bases between the two germline ends. This CDR3 reads CASSRDSGPGELFF. The CDR3 DNA reads as TGTGCCAGCAGCCGGGACAGCGGGCCCGGGGAGCTGTTTTTT.

As concerns this clone: Other nucleotide sequences from this sample produce the same CDR3. V gene TRBV9 combines with J gene TRBJ2-2; maybe TRBD1 (6 bases). The length of the CDR3 is 13 residues. From germline, CDR1 is SGDLS and CDR2 YYNGEE. V dropped 1 base and J dropped 5 bases, with 6 bases sitting between them. The CDR3 loop reads CASSVQGTGELFF. CDR3 coding DNA: TGTGCCAGCAGCGTACAGGGGACCGGGGAGCTGTTTTTT.

This clone was detected only a few times. This chain connects TRBV2 to TRBJ1-1; TRBD1 matches 7 bases. Per germline, CDR1 SNHLY and CDR2 FYNNEI. The CDR3 contains 14 residues. Trimming cost V 5 bases and J 3 bases; bases outside gene matches: 6. The CDR3 here is CASSKTGADTEAFF. CDR3 sequence (DNA): TGTGCCAGCAGTAAAACAGGGGCCGACACTGAAGCTTTCTTT. The full variable domain, rest sourced from reference TRBV2 and TRBJ1-1, is EPEVTQTPSHQVTQMGQEVILRCVPISNHLYFYWYRQILGQKVEFLVSFYNNEISEKSEIFDDQFSVERPDGSNFTLKIRSTKLEDSAMYFCASSKTGADTEAFFGQGTRLTVV.

The rearrangement links TRBV18 to TRBJ2-6, with a tentative D call TRBD1 (6 bases). Germline V gene lookup returns CDR1 KGHSH and CDR2 LQKENI. V was shortened by 0 bases and J by 2 bases, with 11 bases between the two germline ends. The CDR3 totals 17 residues. CDR3 sequence: CASSPPVSGAGANVLTF. Written as DNA, the CDR3 is TGTGCCAGCTCACCACCGGTTTCAGGGGCTGGGGCCAACGTCCTGACTTTC.

This sequence joins TRBV10-2 and TRBJ1-1, with a weak D call TRBD1 (6 bases). Trimming took off 6 bases at V and 0 bases at J, with 11 bases between the two ends. The CDR3 has 14 amino acids. Germline CDR1 WSHSY, CDR2 SAAADI. The chain's CDR3 is CASSRGGMNTEAFF. The CDR3 DNA reads as TGCGCCAGCAGCAGGGGCGGGATGAACACTGAAGCTTTCTTT.

This chain uses TRBV6-5 with TRBJ1-2; no clear D gene. From germline, CDR1 is MNHEY and CDR2 SVGAGI. The V and J ends lost 6 bases and 4 bases respectively, with 12 bases between them. The CDR3 is 13 amino acids. CDR3 residues: CASSRKDAYGYTF. The CDR3 DNA follows: TGTGCCAGCAGCCGCAAGGACGCCTATGGCTACACCTTC.

The chain has TRBV7-2 and TRBJ2-3; 11 nucleotides agree with TRBD2. Germline V gene sequence: CDR1 SGHTA, CDR2 FQGNSA. The CDR3 is made up of 13 amino acids. The V gene end was trimmed by 5 bases and the J gene end by 7 bases; junction bases not matched to a gene: 2. CDR3 DNA sequence: TGTGCCAGCAGCAGACTAGCGGGGAATACGCAGTATTTT. Its translation is CASSRLAGNTQYF.

Concerning this clone: The same CDR3 arises from other DNA sequences in this sample as well. This chain uses TRBV18 with TRBJ2-5; tentative D call: TRBD2 (6 bases). This CDR3 is 14 amino acids long. Per germline, CDR1 KGHSH and CDR2 LQKENI. V lost 6 bases to trimming and J lost 0 bases, with 11 bases between them. The CDR3: CASSPPGDQETQYF. CDR3 coding DNA: TGTGCCAGCTCTCCCCCGGGAGACCAAGAGACCCAGTACTTC.

The gene calls are TRBV7-9 and TRBJ2-1; D possibly uses TRBD1 or TRBD2 (6 bases each). CDR1 SEHNR and CDR2 FQNEAQ come from the germline V gene (reference sequence). This CDR3 is built from 14 residues. Trimming pared 0 bases from V and 8 bases from J, leaving 11 bases between. The CDR3 here is CASSLAGGYHEQFF. CDR3 bases: TGTGCCAGCAGCTTAGCAGGGGGGTATCATGAGCAGTTCTTC.

This chain joins TRBV7-2 and TRBJ1-1; 9 bases fit TRBD1. Germline CDR1 reads SGHTA; CDR2 reads FQGNSA. The CDR3 has 13 amino acids. V lost 6 bases, J lost 7 bases, and 6 bases stayed unmatched. The CDR3 here is CASRMDRGYEAFF. The CDR3 DNA reads as TGTGCCAGCAGGATGGACAGGGGCTATGAAGCTTTCTTT.

Only a few counts were recorded for this clone. This chain connects TRBV10-3 to TRBJ2-5; no reliable D call. Germline CDR1 ENHRY, CDR2 SYGVKD. The CDR3 is 13 residues long. V lost 3 bases and J 1 base, leaving 6 bases between the germline ends. For the CDR3, the DNA is TGTGCCATCAGTGAACACTTCCAAGAGACCCAGTACTTC. Its translation: CAISEHFQETQYF.